The present T cell receptor (beta chain) was sequenced within a study of blood T cell repertoires in COVID-19. As originally analysed: Amplification from reference gene primers served as the basis for estimated nucleated cell counts. Here immunoSEQ multiplex PCR was the method, and the copy in TCRdb shows in-frame clones only, minus some. V and J calls and clone size are given by that table; D and trimming were obtained from the DNA. The data hold about 60,000 clones, with around 89% observed a single time. Germline CDR1 reads GTSNPN; CDR2 reads SVGIG (reference sequence). V was clipped by 1 base and J by 6 bases, with 10 bases between them. The CDR3 sequence is 13 residues long.

The chain recombines TRBV30 with TRBJ1-5; no clear D gene. Sequenced: peripheral blood. The TCR was taken from a man in his sixties with acute or convalescent COVID-19. The CDR3 loop reads CAWSAGAVQPQHF. CDR3 coding DNA: TGTGCCTGGAGTGCGGGAGCGGTTCAGCCCCAGCATTTT.